The present T cell receptor beta chain was sequenced within a study of graft-versus-host responses after intestinal transplantation (dated by TCRdb to the early 2020s). Looking at the study overall: The transplants that recipients received were multivisceral, liver-intestinal, or isolated intestinal. Every recipient was given anti-thymocyte globulin induction, then maintenance tacrolimus and steroids for about three years. A peak of at least 4% donor T cells among recipient peripheral blood mononuclear cells was the definition used for donor T cell macrochimerism. To identify alloreactive clones, pre-transplant mixed lymphocyte reaction products were sequenced and compared with unstimulated pre-transplant donor and recipient T cells. Graft-versus-host and host-versus-graft alloreactive T cell clones were tracked in the graft, circulation and bone marrow after intestinal transplantation using bulk TCR-beta CDR3 sequencing. Of the 20 to 30 intestinal transplant recipients enrolled in the cohort, one of whom was a retransplant, 3 patients without pretransplant specimens were excluded. Instead of going to the commercial service, samples from a few later patients were sequenced in-house on an Illumina MiSeq and processed with MiXCR.

General findings and caveats noted by the study authors: Conclusions were limited by the relatively low number and heterogeneity of intestinal transplant patients. GvH clones were found in recipient bone marrow, and some of the GvH clones appeared earlier in ileal mucosa or blood, which is consistent with an intestinal mucosal origin. Early after transplant, declines in HvG clones were associated with peak levels of circulating GvH clones. Patients with donor T cell macrochimerism had high GvH to HvG T cell clonal ratios in their allografts.

Relative to germline, V is 6 bases shorter and J is 2 bases shorter, with 7 bases between their ends. Including the terminal cysteine and phenylalanine, the CDR3 comprises 12 residues. Solely the CDR3 DNA is kept, with 36 bases framed from the first base. The germline V gene gives CDR1 as MNHNS and CDR2 as SASEGT. The sample's time point label is to be understood as: cells obtained before transplantation from donor or recipient. CD3+CD4+ and CD3+CD8+ populations were FACS-sorted from unstimulated pre-transplant donor and recipient cells taken from spleen or lymph nodes. The method was the immunoSEQ multiplex PCR assay. For most patients, genomic DNA was isolated with the Qiagen DNeasy Blood and Tissue Kit and shipped frozen to Adaptive Biotechnologies for TCR sequencing. Adaptive Biotechnologies carried out high-throughput TCR-beta CDR3 sequencing of genomic DNA for most patients. Per the authors' processing: TCR sequencing data for around 20 patients were retrieved from Adaptive's ImmunoSEQ software; a few other patients were processed with MiXCR and VDJtools. To correct CD4 versus CD8 sorting errors, sequences present in both subsets at a frequency ratio below 5:1 were removed. CDR3 nucleotide sequences shared between donor and recipient were removed because the origin of such sequences could not be assigned. At least 2-fold expansion over unstimulated cells and a minimum CFSE-low frequency of 0.002% (template counts) or 0.001% (read counts) were required for clones to be classified as alloreactive. A clone was considered mappable if detected in the sequenced pre-transplant spleen, lymph node, or MLR CFSE-low populations of the donor or recipient. Cumulative frequency of alloreactive clones was calculated as a percentage of all sequences weighted by copy number. TCRdb retrieved this table from immuneACCESS and kept in-frame rearrangements only. Not all clones are present; in checked studies, unresolved V genes account for under half, and no reason is known for the remainder. V and J calls plus clone size are reproduced from that table; the DNA served to infer D and trimming. The sample table contains approximately 82,000 clones; only one count was recorded for 85% to 95% of them. The leading ten clones occupy 1.1% of the sample.

This clone turned up a few times. Its recognized antigen is unknown. Base quality data are lacking; no much larger clone is found one base away. Distinct nucleotide sequences in the sample also encode this CDR3. The sample was unstimulated CD8+ T cells sorted from spleen or lymph node cells, taken before transplant. This clonotype was obtained from a human donor who was the organ donor for an intestinal transplant. Here the chain combines TRBV6-1 and TRBJ1-1, and the D gene may be TRBD1, 6 bases matching. The DNA sequence is as follows: TGTGCCAGCAGACAGGGAAACACTGAAGCTTTCTTT. It codes for CASRQGNTEAFF.